This T cell receptor (beta chain) was sequenced in a study of human T cells and chemical hapten exposure. Study observations and caveats: A positive correlation with patch test score was found for PT1 expanded TCR counts.

This clonotype was seen at least ten times. Antigen unknown. Time point denoted: patch test 1, 2 weeks after DPC sensitization. Treatment defined: therapeutic diphenylcyclopropenone sensitization with weekly scalp DPC. Unfractionated whole blood served as the source for total RNA extraction. Using its own MiXCR run on the RACE reads, TCRdb lists one record per CDR3 protein. Among more than 30,000 distinct CDR3 sequences listed, 5% to 8% were seen once. V was cut by 5 bases and J by 0 bases, with 10 bases left in between. The germline V gene has CDR1 MDHEN and CDR2 SYDVKM. This CDR3 comprises 14 residues.

The gene calls are TRBV28 and TRBJ1-1; D call uncertain. The material was whole blood, obtained in connection with sensitization to the hapten diphenylcyclopropenone (DPC). This clonotype was obtained from a young woman with alopecia areata. Some clones in this sample may be carry-over from other donors' samples. The CDR3: CASSLPQLNTEAFF. CDR3 DNA: TGTGCCAGCAGTCTACCGCAACTGAACACTGAAGCTTTCTTT.